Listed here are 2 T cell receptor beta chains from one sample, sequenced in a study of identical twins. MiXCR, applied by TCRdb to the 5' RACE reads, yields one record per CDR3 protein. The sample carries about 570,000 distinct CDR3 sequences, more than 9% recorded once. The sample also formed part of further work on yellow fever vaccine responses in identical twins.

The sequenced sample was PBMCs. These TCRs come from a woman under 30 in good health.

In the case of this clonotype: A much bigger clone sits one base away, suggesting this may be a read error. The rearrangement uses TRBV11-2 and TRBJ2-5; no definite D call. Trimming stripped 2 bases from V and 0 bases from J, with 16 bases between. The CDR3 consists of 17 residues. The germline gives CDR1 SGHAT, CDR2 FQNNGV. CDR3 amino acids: CASSLNPSAADQETQYF. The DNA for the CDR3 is TGTGCCAGCAGCTTAAATCCCAGCGCGGCGGACCAAGAGACCCAGTACTTC.

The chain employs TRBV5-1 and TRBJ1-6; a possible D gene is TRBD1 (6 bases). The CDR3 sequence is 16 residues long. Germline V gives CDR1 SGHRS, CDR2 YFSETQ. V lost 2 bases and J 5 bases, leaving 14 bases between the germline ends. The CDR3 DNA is TGCGCCAGCAGCTTTAGTACAGGGAGGAATAATTCACCCCTCCACTTT. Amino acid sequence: CASSFSTGRNNSPLHF.